This T cell receptor (beta chain) was identified during a study of regulatory T cells in long-lasting Graves disease. Looking at the study overall: Antithyroid drugs had been given to newly diagnosed Graves' patients for under 3 months.

The V end lost 3 bases, the J end lost 5 bases, and 22 bases lay between the germline ends. Germline-derived CDR1 and CDR2 are DFQATT and SNEGSKA (reference sequence). The CDR3 has 16 amino acids. Through Arm-PCR of CDR3 regions and iRepertoire HTBI primers, TCR beta libraries were built. TCRdb re-analysed the multiplex PCR reads in MiXCR, keeping a single row per CDR3 protein. Altogether some 600,000 distinct CDR3 sequences are present, more than 15% being singletons, with the ten largest covering about 12%. To note about this clonotype: The antigen is unknown.

Whole-study findings and limits: Limited sample numbers may have lowered accuracy.

As to time point: newly diagnosed GD, antithyroid drugs for less than 3 months. Generation of the TCR library employed RNA extracted from PBMCs. Separately, the same data were catalogued under a study of T cells in Graves' hyperthyroidism and ophthalmopathy. That investigation notes: Using the HTBI primer set, a first-round RT-PCR was run on the TCR CDR3. It was a median about 6 months before onset that the model predicted ophthalmopathy.

The receptor's source is a young man with Graves disease. Sample: peripheral blood mononuclear cells (PBMCs), taken at new diagnosis, from a patient treated with antithyroid drugs. The J gene is TRBJ2-5, the V gene TRBV20-1, with D hard to call. This CDR3 is CSARRPGWLSAETQYF. DNA of the CDR3: TGCAGTGCTAGGCGCCCGGGTTGGCTGAGTGCGGAGACCCAGTACTTC.